A selection of T cell receptor beta chains follows, all from one sample in a study of cytomegalovirus exposure and HLA in healthy donors. Profiled with immunoSEQ multiplex PCR; TCRdb holds only in-frame clones, not every one. Of 150,000 or so clones in the sample, approximately 75% were seen once. The sequenced sample was PBMCs. These receptors came from a girl under 18 in good health and CMV-seronegative. The CDR3 runs from the conserved cysteine through the conserved F or W. D genes are given only for firm matches. For some rows the clone size is stated as once, few or many, or as a class when expanded; others skip it.

TGCGCCAGCAGCTTGGACGGACAGGGGGCGTACGAGCAGTACTTC	CASSLDGQGAYEQYF	TRBV5-1	.	TRBJ2-7	TRBD1
TGCGCCAGCAGCTTCCCCCAGGGTGACAACGTCCTGACTTTC	CASSFPQGDNVLTF	TRBV5-1	.	TRBJ2-6	.
TGTGCCAGCAGCTTAGTCGGTACAGGGTTCGGTCAGCCCCAGCATTTT	CASSLVGTGFGQPQHF	TRBV11-3	.	TRBJ1-5	.
TGTGCCAGCAGCGAAACGGGGGTCTCTGGGGCCAACGTCCTGACTTTC	CASSETGVSGANVLTF	TRBV7-8	many	TRBJ2-6	.
TGTGCCAGCAGCTTGGGAGAATTGCGACTGTCCTCCTACGAGCAGTACTTC	CASSLGELRLSSYEQYF	TRBV5-6	.	TRBJ2-7	.
TGCGCCAGCAGTTCCCTGTTCAGGGACTCTGAAGCTTTCTTT	CASSSLFRDSEAFF	TRBV5-1	few	TRBJ1-1	.
TGTGCCAGCAGTCTCGTTTTGACAGGGGTCCCGGGAGGCTACACCTTC	CASSLVLTGVPGGYTF	TRBV27	few	TRBJ1-2	TRBD1
TGTGCCAGCAGCTTAGGGCCTGATCAGCCCCAGCATTTT	CASSLGPDQPQHF	TRBV7-9	many	TRBJ1-5	.
TGTGCCAGCAGCGTAGACAGTCCGTCCCTCGACGAGCAGTACTTC	CASSVDSPSLDEQYF	TRBV7-8	once	TRBJ2-7	.
TGTGCCAGCTCCCCGCGACAAGGAGAGACCCAGTACTTC	CASSPRQGETQYF	TRBV18	.	TRBJ2-5	.
TGTGCCAGCAGCTTGGGAATCCCGGGGAACACTGAAGCTTTCTTT	CASSLGIPGNTEAFF	TRBV5-4	.	TRBJ1-1	.
TGCGCCAGCAACGAGAGGTTCTACGAGCAGTACTTC	CASNERFYEQYF	TRBV10-2	few	TRBJ2-7	.
TGTGCCAGCTTTAGCGGGGGCTCGGGGGAGCAGTTCTTC	CASFSGGSGEQFF	TRBV2	.	TRBJ2-1	TRBD2
TGCAGCGTTGAAGTGGGGCCAGGCGGCCACGAGCAGTACTTC	CSVEVGPGGHEQYF	TRBV29-1	few	TRBJ2-7	.
TGTGCCAGCAGCTTTATTGTGAATCAGCCCCAGCATTTT	CASSFIVNQPQHF	TRBV7-2	.	TRBJ1-5	.
TGTGCCAGCAGCGTACGGGGACAGGGCACTGAAGCTTTCTTT	CASSVRGQGTEAFF	TRBV9	.	TRBJ1-1	TRBD1
TGTGCCAGCAGCGGGAAAGGGGCCCGGTCCACCGGGGAGCTGTTTTTT	CASSGKGARSTGELFF	TRBV5-6	.	TRBJ2-2	.
TGTGACAGCAGCCTTGAGGAGGGCCTCAAGGGTCGGCCCCAGCATTTT	CDSSLEEGLKGRPQHF	TRBV4-2	.	TRBJ1-5	.
TGCAGCGCTACAGGGAACGGCTACACCTTC	CSATGNGYTF	TRBV29-1	.	TRBJ1-2	.
TGTGCCAGCAGTTACTCGGGACAGAAGAACACTGAAGCTTTCTTT	CASSYSGQKNTEAFF	TRBV6-6	few	TRBJ1-1	TRBD1
TGTGCCAGCAGCGCGACAGGGTCCCGGGGGTACAATGAGCAGTTCTTC	CASSATGSRGYNEQFF	TRBV9	.	TRBJ2-1	.
TGCAGCGTTCATGACAGGGGGTCCTACAATGAGCAGTTCTTC	CSVHDRGSYNEQFF	TRBV29-1	.	TRBJ2-1	TRBD1
TGTGCCAGCAGTTACTTTAACTCCCAAGAGACCCAGTACTTC	CASSYFNSQETQYF	TRBV6-5	.	TRBJ2-5	.
TGTGCCAGCAGCTCGGGGACTAGCGGTTCCTACGAGCAGTACTTC	CASSSGTSGSYEQYF	TRBV7-9	.	TRBJ2-7	TRBD2
TGTGCCAGCAGTGAACTAGTCGGCCATAATGAAAAACTGTTTTTT	CASSELVGHNEKLFF	TRBV6-1	.	TRBJ1-4	.
TGTGCCAGCAGCTCCCGATCTAGGGACTGGGGCAATCAGCCCCAGCATTTT	CASSSRSRDWGNQPQHF	TRBV5-6	once	TRBJ1-5	.
TGTGCCAGTAGTGCCAGAAACTACGAGCAGTACTTC	CASSARNYEQYF	TRBV19	.	TRBJ2-7	.
TGTGCCACCGGGGGTCGCAGAACCAATCAGCCCCAGCATTTT	CATGGRRTNQPQHF	TRBV6-1	.	TRBJ1-5	.
TGTGCCAGCTCACTCGGGACAGGGGAGACTGAAGCTTTCTTT	CASSLGTGETEAFF	TRBV18	.	TRBJ1-1	TRBD1
TGTGCCAGCATCGAATCACTAGCGGCCAATGAGCAGTTCTTC	CASIESLAANEQFF	TRBV7-9	few	TRBJ2-1	TRBD2
TGTGCCATCGAGCAGGGGACAGGGAGGGACGGCTACACCTTC	CAIEQGTGRDGYTF	TRBV10-3	.	TRBJ1-2	TRBD1
TGTGCCAGCAGCTCCAAAATCCCGGGACTCTTATACAATGAGCAGTTCTTC	CASSSKIPGLLYNEQFF	TRBV7-8	.	TRBJ2-1	.
TGTGCCAGCAGTTCCTGGCAGGGGAATTCACCCCTCCACTTT	CASSSWQGNSPLHF	TRBV27	.	TRBJ1-6	.
TGTGCCAGCATGTCGGGGTGGCCCGATACGCAGTATTTT	CASMSGWPDTQYF	TRBV2	.	TRBJ2-3	.
TGTGCCAGCAGCCAGTCACAGGGCATAATGCCCCAGCATTTT	CASSQSQGIMPQHF	TRBV7-9	few	TRBJ1-5	.
TGTGCCAGCAGCTTGAGAGGGCCAGACACTGAAGCTTTCTTT	CASSLRGPDTEAFF	TRBV5-4	.	TRBJ1-1	.
TGTGCCAGCAGCTCACTAAGAGCTTCTGAAGAGACCCAGTACTTC	CASSSLRASEETQYF	TRBV5-6	.	TRBJ2-5	.
TGCGCCAGCAGCCAAGAGGGCAGGGGATCGTCTGAGCAGTTCTTC	CASSQEGRGSSEQFF	TRBV4-1	few	TRBJ2-1	.
TGCGCCAGCAGCAACCGGAGGAACGGAGATACGCAGTATTTT	CASSNRRNGDTQYF	TRBV5-1	.	TRBJ2-3	.
TGTGCCAGCAGCCAGGGACAGGCCCGTGGGGACACTGAAGCTTTCTTT	CASSQGQARGDTEAFF	TRBV11-3	.	TRBJ1-1	TRBD1